This T cell receptor (beta chain) was sequenced during a study of immune evolution from preneoplasia to lung adenocarcinoma. Broader study findings: Top clone share appeared to fall from AAH through AIS, MIA, adenocarcinoma.

Method: immunoSEQ multiplex PCR; TCRdb's copy keeps in-frame clones and lacks some. Among approximately 4,900 clones listed, 60% to 85% were seen once. This clone was observed once. Its target is unknown. The TCR originated in a person in their sixties or seventies with lung adenocarcinoma. The sequencing sample was made of FFPE minimally invasive lung adenocarcinoma tissue.

The CDR3 is CASSQTGGTGELFF. The CDR3 nucleotides read TGTGCCAGCAGCCAAACAGGGGGCACCGGGGAGCTGTTTTTT. The V call is TRBV7-2, the J call TRBJ2-2, with 8 bases that match TRBD1. Germline CDR1 SGHTA, CDR2 FQGNSA. The J segment lost 4 bases and the V segment lost 5 bases, leaving 3 bases of the junction unmatched. The CDR3 runs to 14 residues.